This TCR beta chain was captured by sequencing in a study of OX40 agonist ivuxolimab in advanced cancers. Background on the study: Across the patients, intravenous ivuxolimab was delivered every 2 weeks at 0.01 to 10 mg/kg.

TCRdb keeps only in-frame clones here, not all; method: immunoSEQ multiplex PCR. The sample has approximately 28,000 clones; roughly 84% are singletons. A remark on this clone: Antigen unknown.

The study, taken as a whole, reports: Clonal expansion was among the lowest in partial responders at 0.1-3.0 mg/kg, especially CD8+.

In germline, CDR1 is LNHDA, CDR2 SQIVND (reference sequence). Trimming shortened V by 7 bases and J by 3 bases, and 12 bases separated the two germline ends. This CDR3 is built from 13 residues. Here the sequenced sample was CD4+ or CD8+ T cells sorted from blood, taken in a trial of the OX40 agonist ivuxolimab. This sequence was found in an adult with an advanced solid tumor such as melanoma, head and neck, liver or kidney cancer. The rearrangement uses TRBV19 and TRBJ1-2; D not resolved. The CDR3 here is CASTGQVYYGYTF. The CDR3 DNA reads TGTGCCAGTACGGGCCAGGTCTACTATGGCTACACCTTC.